The 5 T cell receptor beta chains in this list originate from one sample, sequenced in a study of blood T cell repertoires in COVID-19. TCRdb's copy holds only in-frame clones and misses some; the assay was immunoSEQ multiplex PCR. Here the sample spans roughly 290,000 clones, about four fifths being singletons. Sequenced input: peripheral blood. Every receptor here comes from a person between 65 and 79 years old with COVID-19, enrolled during active disease.

This chain joins TRBV5-1 and TRBJ1-6; a weak D match, TRBD1 (6 bases). CDR3 size: 14 residues. The germline V gene encodes CDR1 SGHRS and CDR2 YFSETQ. V was clipped by 0 bases and J by 7 bases, with 8 bases between them. CDR3 bases: TGCGCCAGCAGCTTGGCCGACAGGAATTCACCCCTCCACTTT. Its translation is CASSLADRNSPLHF.

This clone was detected only once. The chain couples TRBV7-2 to TRBJ1-2; perhaps TRBD1 as D (5 bases). V dropped 5 bases and J dropped 4 bases, with 17 bases sitting between them. CDR1 and CDR2 from the germline V gene are SGHTA and FQGNSA. The CDR3 is made up of 15 amino acids. The CDR3 region is CASSPLVGASYGYTF. The DNA of the CDR3 is TGTGCCAGCAGCCCCCTGGTTGGGGCGAGCTATGGCTACACCTTC.

Only a few counts were recorded for this clone. The rearrangement links TRBV2 to TRBJ2-1; possibly TRBD2 for D (6 bases). Germline loops: CDR1 SNHLY, CDR2 FYNNEI. CDR3 length: 13 residues. Trimming removed 8 bases from V and 9 bases from J, with 17 bases in between. As DNA, the CDR3 is TGTGCCAGCGGCGGGGTAGGGGCTGTTGAGCAGTTCTTC. Translation gives CASGGVGAVEQFF.

The table lists this clone with a count of one. CDR3 region: CASSGLEETQYF. CDR3 in DNA: TGTGCCAGCAGTGGACTAGAAGAGACCCAGTACTTC. The chain has TRBV25-1 and TRBJ2-5; D is perhaps TRBD2 (6 bases). Germline V CDR1 and CDR2: MGHDK, SYGVNS. CDR3 size: 12 residues. V lost 4 bases and J 3 bases, leaving 6 bases between the germline ends. The whole variable domain, remainder taken from reference TRBV25-1 and TRBJ2-5, is EADIYQTPRYLVIGTGKKITLECSQTMGHDKMYWYQQDPGMELHLIHYSYGVNSTEKGDLSSESTVSRIRTEHFPLTLESARPSHTSQYLCASSGLEETQYFGPGTRLLVL.

J is TRBJ1-5 and V is TRBV7-8; D is possibly TRBD1 (6 bases). The length of the CDR3 is 16 residues. With 1 base removed from V and 4 bases from J, the gap between germline ends came to 14 bases. From germline, CDR1 is SGHVS and CDR2 FQNEAQ. The CDR3 protein is CASSLVLGQWNQPQHF. The DNA of the CDR3 is TGTGCCAGCAGCTTAGTTTTAGGACAGTGGAATCAGCCCCAGCATTTT. Drawing the rest from reference TRBV7-8 and TRBJ1-5, the complete variable domain is GAGVSQSPRYKVAKRGQDVALRCDPISGHVSLFWYQQALGQGPEFLTYFQNEAQLDKSGLPSDRFFAERPEGSVSTLKIQRTQQEDSAVYLCASSLVLGQWNQPQHFGDGTRLSIL.